This T cell receptor beta chain derives from a study of blood T cell repertoires in COVID-19. Study as a whole: From T cells, B-cell-depleted T cells, or PBMCs came the material, which was cDNA or gDNA.

Assay used: immunoSEQ multiplex PCR; TCRdb lists only in-frame clones, some missing. The sample has some 140,000 clones, 60% to 85% seen once. The CDR3 contains 16 residues. Unmatched junction bases numbered 11, after V lost 4 bases and J lost 3 bases. This chain joins TRBV5-3 and TRBJ2-7, with 9 bases aligning to TRBD2. TRBV5-3 qualifies as an ORF whose function is uncertain. This TCR was sampled from a man older than 75 with acute or convalescent COVID-19. Sequences were obtained from peripheral blood. The CDR3 DNA is TGTGCCAGAAGCAATGAGCGGGGGGCCTCGGGCTACGAGCAGTACGTC. Its protein is CARSNERGASGYEQYV.